This is a list of T cell receptor beta chains from one sample in a study of T cell responses to AZD1222 COVID-19 vaccine. Generated by immunoSEQ multiplex PCR, the TCRdb table keeps only in-frame clones and is missing some. The sample shows 150,000 to 200,000 clones, 85% to 90% of them seen only once. The material was peripheral blood, obtained on day 0 of AZD1222 vaccination. The receptors originated from an adult in good health. Each CDR3 is given with its conserved first and last residue. Each record gives: D gene, clone size, V gene, J gene, CDR3 DNA, CDR3 protein. A D gene is named only where the DNA matches it firmly. Rows may omit the clone size; those that give it use once, few, many or a size class.

TRBD1	.	TRBV6-5	TRBJ1-3	TGTGCCACCCGACAGGGGCCAAGCTCTGGAAACACCATATATTTT	CATRQGPSSGNTIYF
TRBD1	few	TRBV12-3/TRBV12-4	TRBJ1-1	TGTGCCAGCAGTTTAGCGGGACAGCCACTTCATTTT	CASSLAGQPLHF
.	.	TRBV28	TRBJ1-6	TGTGCCAGCAGCCCAAGCTCGGAGAATTCACCCCTCCACTTT	CASSPSSENSPLHF
.	.	TRBV6-1	TRBJ1-5	TGTGCCAGCAGGGAAGGACAAAACCTAGGGCAGCCCCAGCATTTT	CASREGQNLGQPQHF
TRBD2	.	TRBV9	TRBJ2-5	TGTGCCAGCAGCGTAGCGGGGGGACCGGGAGAGACCCAGTACTTC	CASSVAGGPGETQYF
.	.	TRBV30	TRBJ2-5	TGTGCCTGGGAGCAACAAGAGACCCAGTACTTC	CAWEQQETQYF
.	.	TRBV6-5	TRBJ1-5	TGTGCCAGCAGGCTACAGGGCCATCAGCCCCAGCATTTT	CASRLQGHQPQHF
TRBD1	medium-sized	TRBV4-3	TRBJ2-1	TGCGCCAGCAGCCAGCAGGACAGGGGCAATGAGCAGTTCTTC	CASSQQDRGNEQFF
TRBD1	.	TRBV9	TRBJ2-5	TGTGCCAGCAGCGGGGGACAGGGGGAGACCCAGTACTTC	CASSGGQGETQYF
TRBD1	.	TRBV30	TRBJ2-3	TGTGCCTGGGACAGGGACGACACAGATACGCAGTATTTT	CAWDRDDTDTQYF
.	.	TRBV30	TRBJ2-7	TGTGCCTGGAGCCGGGGCCGAACCTACGAGCAGTACTTC	CAWSRGRTYEQYF
.	.	TRBV3-1/TRBV3-2	TRBJ1-5	TGTGCCAGCAGCCAAGATAGCGCGCAGGCCCGGCAGCCCCAGCATTTT	CASSQDSAQARQPQHF
.	.	TRBV7-2	TRBJ1-5	TGTGCCAGCAGCCCCGGGGGAGGTTTGACGCCCCAGCATTTT	CASSPGGGLTPQHF
TRBD1	.	TRBV30	TRBJ1-2	TGTGCCTGGGACAGGGTGGGCGGCTACACCTTC	CAWDRVGGYTF
.	once	TRBV28	TRBJ1-2	TGTGCCAGCAGCCAGGGGCAGAAGGGAGGCTACACCTTC	CASSQGQKGGYTF
.	.	TRBV21-1	TRBJ1-2	TGTGCCAGCAGGCCACAGGGGTGCTATGGCTACACCTTC	CASRPQGCYGYTF
.	once	TRBV7-9	TRBJ1-2	TGTGCCAGCAGCCTGAGAGGACGGCAAAACTATGGCTACACCTTC	CASSLRGRQNYGYTF
.	.	TRBV3-1/TRBV3-2	TRBJ1-6	TGTGCCAGCAGCCAAGAGGACAGCTATAATTCACCCCTCCACTTT	CASSQEDSYNSPLHF
.	.	TRBV9	TRBJ1-1	TGTGCCAGCAGCGCAACCCTCGCGGGGGTGGAAGCTTTCTTT	CASSATLAGVEAFF
.	many	TRBV19	TRBJ1-2	TGTGCCAGCACACGAATGGGCTATGGCTACACCTTC	CASTRMGYGYTF
TRBD1	.	TRBV19	TRBJ1-3	TGTGCCAGTAGTACCATCTGGACAGGGGAAAATGGAAACACCATATATTTT	CASSTIWTGENGNTIYF
TRBD2	once	TRBV7-2	TRBJ2-4	TGTGCCAGCAGCCCCTTTGGGACTAGCAGGGCATTTGCCAAAAACATTCAGTACTTC	CASSPFGTSRAFAKNIQYF
.	.	TRBV9	TRBJ1-2	TGTGCCAGCAGCGTACAGGGGTCTGGCTACACCTTC	CASSVQGSGYTF
.	.	TRBV6-5	TRBJ1-1	TGTGCCAGCAGCCGAGGGACGGCCCGTCTGAGAGCTTTCTTT	CASSRGTARLRAFF
TRBD1	.	TRBV18	TRBJ2-5	TGTGCCAGCTCCGTACAGGGGGGTTCGGAGACCCAGTACTTC	CASSVQGGSETQYF
.	.	TRBV5-8	TRBJ1-4	TGTGCCAGCAGCTCCAGGGAGGGGATGGAAAAACTGTTTTTT	CASSSREGMEKLFF
.	.	TRBV5-1	TRBJ2-3	TGCGCCAGCAGCTTGGGCCCGCTCGGTACCACAGATACGCAGTATTTT	CASSLGPLGTTDTQYF